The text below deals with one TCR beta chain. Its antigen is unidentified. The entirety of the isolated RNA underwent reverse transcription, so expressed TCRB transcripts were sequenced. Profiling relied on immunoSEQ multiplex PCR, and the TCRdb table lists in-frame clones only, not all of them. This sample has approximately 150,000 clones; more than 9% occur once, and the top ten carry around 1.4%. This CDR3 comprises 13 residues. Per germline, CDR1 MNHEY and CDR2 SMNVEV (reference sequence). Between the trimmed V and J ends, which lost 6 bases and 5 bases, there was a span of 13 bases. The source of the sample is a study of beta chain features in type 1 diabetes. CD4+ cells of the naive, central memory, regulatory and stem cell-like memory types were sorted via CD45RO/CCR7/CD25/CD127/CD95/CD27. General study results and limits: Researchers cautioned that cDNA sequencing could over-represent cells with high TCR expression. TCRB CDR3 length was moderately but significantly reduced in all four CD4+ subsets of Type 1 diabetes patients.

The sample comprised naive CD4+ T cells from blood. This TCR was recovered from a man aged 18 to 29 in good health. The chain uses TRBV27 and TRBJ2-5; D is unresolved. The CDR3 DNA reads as TGTGCCAGCAGACGAGGTGGTTCGGAGACCCAGTACTTC. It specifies CASRRGGSETQYF.